This T cell receptor delta chain was sequenced for a study of γδ T cells in repeated Plasmodium falciparum infection. Study in general: Donors had four controlled P. falciparum NF54 infections over roughly 610 days. Malian samples came from no-transmission periods or across acute febrile malaria episodes. Each infection was followed by sampling at 21 days, plus baseline and some pre-infection draws.

V shed 7 bases, J shed 0 bases, and the junction held 18 bases outside the gene matches. This CDR3 is built from 20 residues. CDR1 and CDR2 (germline): TSWWSYY, QGS. This clone was seen a few times. For this DNA, TCRdb reports the protein of a much larger clone, which diverges at residue 8, most likely from a read error; the protein presented here is translated directly from the DNA. TCRdb re-processed the multiplex PCR reads via CATT. The sample records 45,000 to 60,000 delta-chain clones, about 2% being singletons. Gammadelta T cells were flow-sorted from PBMC into Vgamma9/Vdelta2+ and Vdelta2-negative populations for bulk analysis.

The receptor was derived from a pool of human donors (malaria-infected and uninfected, not separated). The rearrangement links TRDV1 to TRDJ1, with 12 bases aligning to TRDD3. No J gene was available from TCRdb, and it was assigned here by a germline match of the DNA. The sequenced sample consisted of gamma-delta T cells from blood. CDR3 residues: CALDAGPCWGIRPYTDKLIF. Here the CDR3 DNA reads TGTGCTCTTGATGCGGGGCCTTGCTGGGGGATACGCCCGTACACCGATAAACTCATCTTT.